This T cell receptor (beta chain) came from a study of T-cell reconstitution after alpha-beta-depleted transplantation in children. Overall study findings and caveats: There were some patients whose high TCRbeta diversity at day 60 came from surviving recipient T cells and thymic progenitors. The study reportedly traced alpha-beta T cells about two months after transplant to several hundred expanded graft clones.

During its preparation, the TCRbeta library received unique molecular identifiers. TCRdb called the PCR reads again in MiXCR, with one record for every CDR3 protein. This table has 250,000 to 400,000 distinct CDR3 sequences, 20% to 30% appearing once. On this clonotype itself: The antigen remains unidentified.

CDR1 is MNHEY, CDR2 SVGAGI, per germline. This CDR3 is built from 14 residues. V lost 0 bases, J lost 4 bases, and 7 bases lay in between. The sample in question was PBMCs, mostly from graft donor cells, obtained 180 days after TCRalphabeta/CD19-depleted stem cell transplant. This rearrangement joins TRBV6-5 to TRBJ1-3; D call uncertain. The clonotype originates from a male patient between 10 and 17 years old who had a stem cell transplant for acute lymphoblastic leukemia, so the T cells may come from the graft donor. CDR3 sequence: CASSYSRAGNTIYF. The CDR3 DNA is TGTGCCAGCAGTTACTCGAGGGCAGGAAACACCATATATTTT.